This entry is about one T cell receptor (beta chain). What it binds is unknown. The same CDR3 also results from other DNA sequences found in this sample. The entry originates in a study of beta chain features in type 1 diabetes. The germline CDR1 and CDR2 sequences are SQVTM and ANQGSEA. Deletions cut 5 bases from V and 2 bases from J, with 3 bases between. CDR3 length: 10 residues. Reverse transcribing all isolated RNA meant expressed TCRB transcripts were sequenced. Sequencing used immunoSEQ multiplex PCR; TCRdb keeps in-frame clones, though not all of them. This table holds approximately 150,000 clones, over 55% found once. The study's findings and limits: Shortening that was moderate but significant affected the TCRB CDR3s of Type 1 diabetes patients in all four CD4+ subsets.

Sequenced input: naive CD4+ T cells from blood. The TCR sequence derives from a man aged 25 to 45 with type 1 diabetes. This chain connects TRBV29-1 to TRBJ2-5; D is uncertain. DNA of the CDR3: TGCAGCGTTAGGCAAGAGACCCAGTACTTC. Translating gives CSVRQETQYF.